These 2 T cell receptor beta chains share one sample of origin, sequenced in a study of blood T cells in healthy people across ages. Sample-barcoded 5' priming and a J-beta primer mix drove a second PCR of about 6 to 11 cycles. TCRdb re-called the 5' RACE reads through MiXCR, storing one row per CDR3 protein. The top ten clones hold 23% of a sample with around 1,800,000 distinct CDR3 sequences, about 39% of them seen once. The specimen sequenced was blood. The receptors derive from a human donor in good health.

The genes are TRBV12-3 or TRBV12-4 and TRBJ2-7, with D possibly being TRBD2 (5 bases). V lost 3 bases to trimming and J lost 6 bases, with 15 bases between them. The CDR3 consists of 14 residues. CDR3 loop: CASSFSLGRAEQYF. Here the CDR3 DNA reads TGTGCCAGCAGTTTCTCCCTAGGGAGAGCCGAGCAGTACTTC.

This clonotype has ten or more counts. The rearrangement links TRBV20-1 to TRBJ2-3; D not certain. The V and J ends lost 0 bases and 7 bases respectively, with 11 bases between them. This CDR3 spans 13 amino acids. Germline-derived CDR1 and CDR2 are DFQATT and SNEGSKA (reference sequence). DNA of the CDR3: TGCAGTGCTAGAGATTCGGTCGAGAATACGCAGTATTTT. Its protein product is CSARDSVENTQYF.